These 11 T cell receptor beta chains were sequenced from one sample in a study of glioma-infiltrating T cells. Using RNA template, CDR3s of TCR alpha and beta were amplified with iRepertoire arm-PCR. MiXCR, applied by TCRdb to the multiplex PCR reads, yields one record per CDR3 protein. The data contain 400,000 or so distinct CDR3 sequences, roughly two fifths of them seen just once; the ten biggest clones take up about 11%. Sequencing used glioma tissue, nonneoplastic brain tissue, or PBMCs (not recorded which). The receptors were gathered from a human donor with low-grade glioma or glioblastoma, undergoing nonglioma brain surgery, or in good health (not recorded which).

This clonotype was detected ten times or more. CDR3 loop: CASSLLGLAYQETQYF. As DNA, the CDR3 is TGTGCCAGCAGTTTATTGGGGCTAGCGTACCAAGAGACCCAGTACTTC. This chain joins TRBV27 and TRBJ2-5; D possibly corresponds to TRBD2 (6 bases). V lost 1 base and J 0 bases, leaving 12 bases between the germline ends. The germline gives CDR1 MNHEY, CDR2 SMNVEV (reference sequence). The CDR3 is 16 residues long.

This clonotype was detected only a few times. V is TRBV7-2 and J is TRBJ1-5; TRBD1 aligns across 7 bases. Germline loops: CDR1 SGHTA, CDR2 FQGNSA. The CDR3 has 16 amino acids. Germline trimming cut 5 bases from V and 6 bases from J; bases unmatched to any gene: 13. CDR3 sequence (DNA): TGTGCCAGCAGCCCTCAAGGGGTAGGGGGCGGTCAGCCCCAGCATTTT. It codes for CASSPQGVGGGQPQHF. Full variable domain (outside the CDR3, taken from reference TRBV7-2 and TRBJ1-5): GAGVSQSPSNKVTEKGKDVELRCDPISGHTALYWYRQSLGQGLEFLIYFQGNSAPDKSGLPSDRFSAERTGGSVSTLTIQRTQQEDSAVYLCASSPQGVGGGQPQHFGDGTRLSIL.

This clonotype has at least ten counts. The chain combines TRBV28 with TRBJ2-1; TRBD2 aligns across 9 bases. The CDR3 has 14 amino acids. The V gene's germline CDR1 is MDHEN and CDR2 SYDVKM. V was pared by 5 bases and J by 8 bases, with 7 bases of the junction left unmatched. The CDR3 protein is CASSAPGLAHEQFF. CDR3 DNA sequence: TGTGCCAGCAGTGCGCCGGGACTAGCCCATGAGCAGTTCTTC.

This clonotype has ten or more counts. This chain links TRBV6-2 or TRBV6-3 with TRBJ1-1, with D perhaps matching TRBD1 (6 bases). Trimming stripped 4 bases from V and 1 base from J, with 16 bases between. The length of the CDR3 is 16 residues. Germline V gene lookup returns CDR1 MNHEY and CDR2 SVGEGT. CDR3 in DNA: TGTGCCAGCAGTTCGATCGCAGGGGCCACGAACACTGAAGCTTTCTTT. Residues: CASSSIAGATNTEAFF.

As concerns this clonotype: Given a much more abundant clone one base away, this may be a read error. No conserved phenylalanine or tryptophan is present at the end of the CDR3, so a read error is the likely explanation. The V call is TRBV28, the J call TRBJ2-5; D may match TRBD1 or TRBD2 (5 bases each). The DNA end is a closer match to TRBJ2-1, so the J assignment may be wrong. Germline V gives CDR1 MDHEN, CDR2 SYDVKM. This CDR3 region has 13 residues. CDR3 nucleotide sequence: TGTGCCAGCAGTTCGGGACCGGCCAGGGAGCAGTTCTCC. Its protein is CASSSGPAREQFS.

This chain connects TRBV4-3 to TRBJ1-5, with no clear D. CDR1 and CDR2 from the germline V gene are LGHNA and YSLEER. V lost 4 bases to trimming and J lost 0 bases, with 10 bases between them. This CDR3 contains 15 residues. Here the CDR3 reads CASSPTASSNQPQHF. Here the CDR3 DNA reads TGCGCCAGCAGCCCCACAGCCTCTAGCAATCAGCCCCAGCATTTT.

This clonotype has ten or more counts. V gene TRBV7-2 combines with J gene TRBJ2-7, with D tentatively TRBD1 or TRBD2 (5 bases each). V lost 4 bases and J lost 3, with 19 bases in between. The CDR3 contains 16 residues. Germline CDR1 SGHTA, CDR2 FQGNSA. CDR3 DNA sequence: TGTGCCAGCAGCTACGGGGCCGGGACCTGGGACTACGAGCAGTACTTC. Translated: CASSYGAGTWDYEQYF.

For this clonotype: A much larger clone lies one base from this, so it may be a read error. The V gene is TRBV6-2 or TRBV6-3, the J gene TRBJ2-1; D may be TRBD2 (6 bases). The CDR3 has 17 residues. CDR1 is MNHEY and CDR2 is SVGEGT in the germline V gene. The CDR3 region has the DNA TGTGTCAGCAGTTGTTCTCTTTGGAGGGAGTGCTACAATGAGCAGTTCTTC. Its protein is CVSSCSLWRECYNEQFF.

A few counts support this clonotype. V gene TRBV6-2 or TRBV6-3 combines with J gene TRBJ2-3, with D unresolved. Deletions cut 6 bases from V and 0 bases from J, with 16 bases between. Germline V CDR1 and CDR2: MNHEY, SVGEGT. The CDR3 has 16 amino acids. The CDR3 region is CASRPQPYRSTDTQYF. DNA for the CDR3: TGTGCCAGCAGACCCCAACCTTATCGAAGCACAGATACGCAGTATTTT.

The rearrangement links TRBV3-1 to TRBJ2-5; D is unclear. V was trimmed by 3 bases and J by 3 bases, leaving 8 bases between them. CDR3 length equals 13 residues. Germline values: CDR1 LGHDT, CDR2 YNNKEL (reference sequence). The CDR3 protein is CASSQTPEETQYF. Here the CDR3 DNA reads TGTGCCAGCAGCCAGACCCCAGAAGAGACCCAGTACTTC.

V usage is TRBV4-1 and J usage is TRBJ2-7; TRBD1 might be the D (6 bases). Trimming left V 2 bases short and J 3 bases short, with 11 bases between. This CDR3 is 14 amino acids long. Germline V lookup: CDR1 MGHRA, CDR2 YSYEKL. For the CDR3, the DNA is TGCGCCAGCAGCCAAATAGGACAGCTCTACGAGCAGTACTTC. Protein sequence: CASSQIGQLYEQYF.